This T cell receptor (beta chain) came from a study of cytotoxic CD8 clonotypes in ibrutinib-treated CLL. Germline values: CDR1 SGHTA, CDR2 FQGNSA. There are 14 residues in the CDR3. V lost 1 base, J lost 3 bases, and 10 bases lay in between. Repertoires were generated with immunoSEQ multiplex PCR, while TCRdb's copy carries only in-frame clones and drops some. The sample has about 130,000 clones, around 84% seen once; the top ten hold about 3.3%. Sample: PBMCs, taken after 24 months of ibrutinib treatment. The receptor was isolated from a human donor with chronic lymphocytic leukemia. The chain recombines TRBV7-2 with TRBJ2-7; D call uncertain. The DNA for the CDR3 is TGTGCCAGCAGCTTAGGCCGTGGGAACTACGAGCAGTACTTC. This encodes CASSLGRGNYEQYF.